This T cell receptor beta chain comes out of a study of response to subunit inactivated influenza vaccine. Overall study results and limits: Authors proposed each seasonal influenza vaccination draws in few new T cells.

V lost 8 bases and J lost 2, with 18 bases in between. The CDR3 covers 14 residues. Germline V gene lookup returns CDR1 SQVTM and CDR2 ANQGSEA. This clonotype has a handful of counts. As yet, its antigen is unknown. TCRdb itself ran the RT-PCR reads through MiXCR, one entry per CDR3 protein. Among hundreds of thousands of distinct CDR3 sequences listed, 14% were seen once. The clonotype comes from a man aged 45-60 years who received an inactivated influenza vaccine. Sequenced material: PBMCs from blood, taken 14 to 15 days before vaccination. V gene TRBV29-1 combines with J gene TRBJ2-5; D remains unclear. The CDR3 DNA follows: TGCAGCCATAATAGACGGGTACCGCAAGAGACCCAGTACTTC. Protein: CSHNRRVPQETQYF.